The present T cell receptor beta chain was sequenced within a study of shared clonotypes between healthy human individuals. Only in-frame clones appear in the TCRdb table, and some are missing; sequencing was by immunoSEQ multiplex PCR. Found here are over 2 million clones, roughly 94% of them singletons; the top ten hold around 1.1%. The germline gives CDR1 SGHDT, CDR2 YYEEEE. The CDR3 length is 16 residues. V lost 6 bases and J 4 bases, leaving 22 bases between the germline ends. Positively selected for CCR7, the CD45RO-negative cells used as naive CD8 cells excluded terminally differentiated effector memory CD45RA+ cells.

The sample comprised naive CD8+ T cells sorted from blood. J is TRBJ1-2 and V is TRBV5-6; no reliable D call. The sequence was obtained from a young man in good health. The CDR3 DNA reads TGTGCCAGCACCGAAGTTTGGCAGGAAGGAAGCTATGGCTACACCTTC. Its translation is CASTEVWQEGSYGYTF.